Following are 20 T cell receptor beta chains from one sample sequenced in a study of cytomegalovirus exposure and HLA in healthy donors. The PCR ran on 60 Vbeta and 13 Jbeta primers. Assay: immunoSEQ multiplex PCR; the TCRdb copy retains only in-frame clones and omits some. The data show about 150,000 clones, with around 79% seen just once and about 2.7% held by the top ten. Sequencing was carried out using PBMCs. The receptors were sampled from a man between 18 and 29 years old in good health and CMV-seronegative.

The CDR3 coding sequence is TGTGCCAGCAGACCAGGGACAGAAGGTCAGCCCCAGCATTTT. Protein sequence: CASRPGTEGQPQHF. The V gene is TRBV28, the J gene TRBJ1-5, with 7 bases that match TRBD1. Trimming at V came to 6 bases and at J to 6 bases, leaving 8 bases not matched to a gene. This CDR3 has 14 residues. The germline gives CDR1 MDHEN, CDR2 SYDVKM.

The chain has TRBV28 and TRBJ1-1, with 7 bases lining up with TRBD1. The V and J ends lost 3 bases and 7 bases, in that order; junction bases with no gene match: 5. The germline CDR1 and CDR2 sequences are MDHEN and SYDVKM. The CDR3 is 13 amino acids. The CDR3 loop is CASSFTNRGEAFF. The CDR3 nucleotides are TGTGCCAGCAGTTTTACCAACAGGGGTGAAGCTTTCTTT. Together with reference TRBV28 and TRBJ1-1, the CDR3 gives the full variable domain: DVKVTQSSRYLVKRTGEKVFLECVQDMDHENMFWYRQDPGLGLRLIYFSYDVKMKEKGDIPEGYSVSREKKERFSLILESASTNQTSMYLCASSFTNRGEAFFGQGTRLTVV.

This chain uses TRBV6-6 with TRBJ2-3; perhaps TRBD2 as D (6 bases). CDR3 length: 15 amino acids. Trimming took off 2 bases at V and 5 bases at J, with 14 bases between the two ends. In germline, CDR1 is MNHNY, CDR2 SVGAGI (reference sequence). Here the CDR3 reads CASSYGASSVDTQYF. The CDR3 DNA is TGTGCCAGCAGTTACGGGGCTTCTAGCGTAGATACGCAGTATTTT.

In nucleotides, the CDR3 is TGCGCCAGCAGCTTTATGGGACAGCAAGAGACCCAGTACTTC. The encoded protein is CASSFMGQQETQYF. The V and J genes are TRBV5-1 and TRBJ2-5; 7 bases match TRBD1. This CDR3 comprises 14 residues. The trim removed 2 bases at V and 2 bases at J, leaving 3 bases unmatched. Germline CDR1 is SGHRS and CDR2 is YFSETQ. The complete variable domain, with remaining parts taken from reference TRBV5-1 and TRBJ2-5, reads KAGVTQTPRYLIKTRGQQVTLSCSPISGHRSVSWYQQTPGQGLQFLFEYFSETQRNKGNFPGRFSGRQFSNSRSEMNVSTLELGDSALYLCASSFMGQQETQYFGPGTRLLVL.

This clone was detected only once. This rearrangement joins TRBV28 to TRBJ1-2; 10 bases are a match to TRBD1. V dropped 8 bases and J dropped 3; count of bases not matched to a gene: 6. The CDR3 has 14 residues. The V gene's germline CDR1 is MDHEN and CDR2 SYDVKM. CDR3 protein: CASAGDRGYYGYTF. As DNA, the CDR3 is TGTGCCAGCGCCGGGGACAGGGGCTACTATGGCTACACCTTC.

The chain uses TRBV19 and TRBJ1-5, with 9 bases that match TRBD1. Germline CDR1 is LNHDA and CDR2 is SQIVND (reference sequence). The CDR3 is 16 amino acids. The V segment lost 3 bases and the J segment 10 bases; nucleotides outside the gene matches: 13. The CDR3 spells CASSIRGQGGTLPQHF. CDR3 nucleotide sequence: TGTGCCAGTAGTATTAGGGGACAGGGAGGAACCCTACCCCAGCATTTT.

The rearrangement joins TRBV5-1 to TRBJ1-3; D not resolved. V was pared by 1 base and J by 0 bases, with 11 bases between. The CDR3 runs 16 residues. Germline CDR1 SGHRS, CDR2 YFSETQ. In DNA form, the CDR3 reads TGCGCCAGCAGCTTGATCCCCGACACCTCTGGAAACACCATATATTTT. Its translation: CASSLIPDTSGNTIYF.

The chain recombines TRBV5-3 with TRBJ1-2; the D is unclear. TRBV5-3 is an ORF; its function is uncertain. The CDR3 is 14 amino acids. Trimming removed 4 bases from V and 4 bases from J, with 14 bases in between. The CDR3 loop is CARSVIERSYGYTF. CDR3 coding DNA: TGTGCCAGAAGCGTAATTGAACGGTCCTATGGCTACACCTTC.

This chain joins TRBV12-5 and TRBJ2-2; D uncertain. CDR1 LGHNT and CDR2 FRNRAP come from the germline V gene. The length of the CDR3 is 14 residues. The V end lost 1 base, the J end lost 4 bases, and 7 bases lay between the germline ends. CDR3 sequence (DNA): TGTGCTAGTGGTTTGGGGCAGGTCACCGGGGAGCTGTTTTTT. It yields the protein CASGLGQVTGELFF.

The CDR3, as DNA: TGCAGTGGGGGGACAGGGGAAGAGCAGTACTTC. Translated: CSGGTGEEQYF. This chain joins TRBV20-1 and TRBJ2-7; 10 nucleotides agree with TRBD1. The J segment lost 7 bases and the V segment lost 7 bases, leaving 4 bases of the junction unmatched. CDR1 is DFQATT and CDR2 is SNEGSKA in the germline V gene (reference sequence). The CDR3 sequence is 11 residues long.

The V and J genes are TRBV18 and TRBJ1-1; unclear D gene. CDR1 KGHSH and CDR2 LQKENI come from the germline V gene. The CDR3 is 12 amino acids. V lost 6 bases, J lost 0 bases, and 5 bases lay in between. The CDR3 spells CASSLLNTEAFF. The CDR3 DNA follows: TGTGCCAGCTCCCTATTGAACACTGAAGCTTTCTTT.

This chain links TRBV27 with TRBJ2-1; 7 bases map to TRBD1. Germline assignment: CDR1 MNHEY and CDR2 SMNVEV (reference sequence). CDR3 length: 11 residues. The V gene end was trimmed by 6 bases and the J gene end by 10 bases; junction bases not matched to a gene: 3. The CDR3 DNA sequence: TGTGCCAGCAGGACAGGGATCGAGCAGTTCTTC. Translation gives CASRTGIEQFF.

V usage is TRBV2 and J usage is TRBJ2-7; TRBD1 agrees at 7 bases. Trimming cost V 6 bases and J 3 bases; bases outside gene matches: 5. The CDR3 has 13 amino acids. Germline CDR1 reads SNHLY; CDR2 reads FYNNEI. CDR3 nucleotide sequence: TGTGCCAGCAGCCGGGACAGAAACTACGAGCAGTACGTC. Protein product: CASSRDRNYEQYV.

A note on this clone: Other nucleotide sequences in the sample specify the same CDR3. This chain joins TRBV27 and TRBJ1-1; D might be TRBD1 (5 bases). The germline gives CDR1 MNHEY, CDR2 SMNVEV (reference sequence). The CDR3 contains 12 residues. Trimming removed 3 bases from V and 6 bases from J, with 8 bases in between. The CDR3 sequence is CASSFTGSEAFF. The DNA for the CDR3 is TGTGCCAGCAGTTTCACAGGCTCTGAAGCTTTCTTT.

This clone was counted a few times. The chain carries TRBV10-3 and TRBJ2-7, with D unclear. CDR3 length equals 14 residues. The V end lost 0 bases, the J end lost 3 bases, and 9 bases lay between the germline ends. CDR1 and CDR2 (germline): ENHRY, SYGVKD. CDR3 coding DNA: TGTGCCATCAGTGAGTCGAAGTCTAACTACGAGCAGTACGTC. Translated, it gives CAISESKSNYEQYV.

The chain joins TRBV7-8 to TRBJ1-1; D not certain. Trimming shortened V by 1 base and J by 1 base, and 4 bases separated the two germline ends. This CDR3 spans 13 amino acids. The germline gives CDR1 SGHVS, CDR2 FQNEAQ. CDR3 region: CASSLDRNTEAFF. DNA of the CDR3: TGTGCCAGCAGCTTAGACAGGAACACTGAAGCTTTCTTT.

The J gene is TRBJ1-2, the V gene TRBV19; 8 bases align to TRBD1. The CDR3 totals 12 residues. V shed 10 bases and J 4 bases; nucleotides not matched to a gene: 5. Germline V gene lookup returns CDR1 LNHDA and CDR2 SQIVND (reference sequence). CDR3 coding DNA: TGTGCCACCCGACAGGGGACCTATGGCTACACCTTC. Translation: CATRQGTYGYTF.

In its sample, this clone was seen once. The gene calls are TRBV28 and TRBJ2-1; possible D gene TRBD2, 6 bases. The germline V gene has CDR1 MDHEN and CDR2 SYDVKM. The CDR3 runs to 17 residues. Trimming shortened V by 10 bases and J by 1 base, and 23 bases separated the two germline ends. DNA of the CDR3: TGTGCCACCTGGGCTAGTTTCGGGGGAGGTTCCTACAATGAGCAGTTCTTC. This encodes CATWASFGGGSYNEQFF.

This clone turned up a few times. J is TRBJ1-6 and V is TRBV6-5; 8 nucleotides agree with TRBD1. Germline lookup yields CDR1 MNHEY and CDR2 SVGAGI. There are 14 residues in the CDR3. The V and J ends lost 6 bases and 10 bases, in that order; junction bases with no gene match: 8. CDR3 coding DNA: TGTGCCAGCAGGCGACAGGGGTCAACATCACCCCTCCACTTT. Translation gives CASRRQGSTSPLHF.

The sample holds a few counts of this clone. J is TRBJ2-7 and V is TRBV2, with no clear D. V was cut by 7 bases and J by 12 bases, with 13 bases left in between. The length of the CDR3 is 10 residues. Germline CDR1 is SNHLY and CDR2 is FYNNEI. The CDR3 sequence: CASTRSLSYV. In nucleotides, the CDR3 is TGTGCCAGCACCAGGTCCCTTTCGTACGTC.